The text below deals with one T cell receptor beta chain. The antigen is not known. Germline values: CDR1 SQVTM, CDR2 ANQGSEA. The V end was cut by 8 bases, the J end by 8 bases, with 15 bases between. This CDR3 contains 11 residues. The data originate from a study of beta chain features in type 1 diabetes. Study-wide results and limits: TCRB CDR3s from Type 1 diabetes patients were moderately but significantly shorter in all four CD4+ subsets.

Each of the CD4+ naive, central memory, regulatory and stem cell-like memory populations was sorted via CD45RO/CCR7/CD25/CD127/CD95/CD27. Every isolated RNA sample was fully reverse transcribed, so sequencing captured expressed TCRB transcripts. Sequencing was performed with immunoSEQ multiplex PCR; in TCRdb, only in-frame clones are kept and a portion is missing. The sample records under 400,000 clones, approximately 12% being singletons. The sample consisted of naive CD4+ T cells from blood. The V and J genes are TRBV29-1 and TRBJ2-5; D not resolved. This TCR came from a man aged 18 to 29 in good health. CDR3 DNA sequence: TGCAGCTTCACAATATCGGGTACCCAGTACTTC. This translates into CSFTISGTQYF.